This T cell receptor beta chain was sequenced during a study of blood T cell repertoires in COVID-19. After removal of 4 bases from V and 3 bases from J, the junction contained 7 bases not matched to a gene. Germline V CDR1 and CDR2: KGHSH, LQKENI. The CDR3 sequence is 15 residues long. In the original analysis: Amplification with reference gene primers provided the estimates of nucleated cell counts. Clones were read by immunoSEQ multiplex PCR, and TCRdb kept only the in-frame ones, dropping some. That table gives V, J and clone size, and the DNA gave D and trimming. The sample lists around 230,000 clones, roughly 77% seen once, with 9.2% in the top ten.

The source material was PBMCs or T cells enriched from blood (not recorded which). V and J are TRBV18 and TRBJ2-7, with TRBD2 matching over 9 bases. This clonotype was obtained from a man aged 35 to 55 who had recovered from COVID-19. The chain's CDR3 is CASSQSAGGNYEQYF. The DNA of the CDR3 is TGTGCCAGCTCACAATCAGCGGGGGGCAACTACGAGCAGTACTTC.